This T cell receptor beta chain was obtained from a study of cytomegalovirus exposure and HLA in healthy donors. Researchers ran the PCR with 60 Vbeta and 13 Jbeta primers. Clones were sequenced by immunoSEQ multiplex PCR, and TCRdb holds only the in-frame ones, with some missing. This sample contains approximately 71,000 clones. A word on this clone: Its specificity is not known.

Points from the study as a whole: With later analysis, a missense DCLRE1C variant became linked to TCR beta V- and J-gene trimming.

CDR3 length: 18 amino acids. Per the germline V gene, CDR1 is LNHDA and CDR2 is SQIVND (reference sequence). Germline trimming cut 1 base from V and 7 bases from J; bases unmatched to any gene: 8. The rearrangement joins TRBV19 to TRBJ2-4, with 15 bases lining up with TRBD2. The specimen was PBMCs. The sequence was collected from a female donor in good health and CMV-seropositive. DNA for the CDR3: TGTGCCAGTAGTATAGCCCGGACTAGCGGGGGGGGGAGGAACATTCAGTACTTC. Translated: CASSIARTSGGGRNIQYF.